The 14 T cell receptor beta chains reported below all come from one sample, sequenced in a study of vaccination effects on CD4 cells after COVID-19. With the ViraFEST assay, the study expanded antigen-specific CD4+ T cells using viral peptide pools, then sequenced them. Having been cultured for under twelve days, the cells underwent CD4+ T cell isolation. The data were produced by immunoSEQ multiplex PCR, yet TCRdb's version contains in-frame clones alone and is incomplete. The table has approximately 22,000 clones, around 70% seen once; the top ten hold about 12%. Antigens of these TCRs are unknown. The sample in question was CD4+ T cells from PBMCs cultured with HCoV-229E spike peptides, obtained before COVID-19 vaccination. The source of these receptors is a human donor who received a COVID-19 vaccine.

The gene calls are TRBV5-1 and TRBJ1-1; a possible D gene is TRBD1 (6 bases). V gave up 3 bases and J gave up 4 bases, with 13 bases separating them. This CDR3 is 14 amino acids long. The germline V gene encodes CDR1 SGHRS and CDR2 YFSETQ. The CDR3 sequence is CASSSRTAGTEAFF. In DNA form, the CDR3 reads TGCGCCAGCAGCTCCAGGACAGCTGGCACTGAAGCTTTCTTT.

This chain connects TRBV5-5 to TRBJ1-5, with no clear D. Germline CDR1 is SGHKS and CDR2 is YYEKEE (reference sequence). V was shortened by 2 bases and J by 0 bases, with 21 bases between the two germline ends. This CDR3 region has 19 residues. CDR3 amino acids: CASSFGPIGDGYSNQPQHF. DNA of the CDR3: TGTGCCAGCAGCTTTGGCCCTATTGGGGATGGATATAGCAATCAGCCCCAGCATTTT.

This clone occurred a few times. Other nucleotide sequences in the sample specify the same CDR3. The chain combines TRBV6-5 with TRBJ2-5; either TRBD1 or TRBD2 may supply D (5 bases each). This CDR3 comprises 13 residues. The germline V gene has CDR1 MNHEY and CDR2 SVGAGI. Trimming took off 6 bases at V and 1 base at J, with 9 bases between the two ends. CDR3 DNA sequence: TGTGCCAGCAGAGGGACGGTCCAAGAGACCCAGTACTTC. Translated, it gives CASRGTVQETQYF.

The chain carries TRBV7-9 and TRBJ2-3; D not resolved. Looked up from germline, CDR1 is SEHNR and CDR2 is FQNEAQ (reference sequence). The CDR3 has 18 residues. V was trimmed by 6 bases and J by 1 base, leaving 23 bases between them. In DNA, the CDR3 is TGTGCCAGCAGGATGACACCTCGCCGTGACCGCGGCACAGATACGCAGTATTTT. It translates to CASRMTPRRDRGTDTQYF.

This clone showed up just a few times. The chain is built from TRBV5-6 and TRBJ2-6, with D unclear. The CDR3 sequence is 14 residues long. V was trimmed by 2 bases and J by 5 bases, leaving 8 bases between them. Germline V gene lookup returns CDR1 SGHDT and CDR2 YYEEEE. The CDR3: CASSFEVRANVLTF. CDR3 coding DNA: TGTGCCAGCAGCTTCGAGGTGAGGGCCAACGTCCTGACTTTC.

J is TRBJ1-1 and V is TRBV9; D is unclear. Germline values: CDR1 SGDLS, CDR2 YYNGEE. Trimming removed 0 bases at V and 0 bases at J, with 3 bases between. This CDR3 region has 13 residues. This CDR3 reads CASSVAVNTEAFF. The CDR3 DNA is TGTGCCAGCAGCGTAGCAGTGAACACTGAAGCTTTCTTT. Using reference TRBV9 and TRBJ1-1 for the parts outside the CDR3, the full variable domain is DSGVTQTPKHLITATGQRVTLRCSPRSGDLSVYWYQQSLDQGLQFLIQYYNGEERAKGNILERFSAQQFPDLHSELNLSSLELGDSALYFCASSVAVNTEAFFGQGTRLTVV.

This rearrangement joins TRBV3-1 (or the pseudogene TRBV3-2) to TRBJ1-6, with TRBD1 as a possible D gene (5 bases). The germline gives CDR1 LGHDT, CDR2 YNNKEL (reference sequence). Trimming took 0 bases from V and 0 from J, leaving 12 bases between them. The CDR3 runs to 18 residues. The CDR3 region is CASSQEGAASSYNSPLHF. CDR3 nucleotides: TGTGCCAGCAGCCAAGAAGGGGCGGCGAGCTCCTATAATTCACCCCTCCACTTT.

The chain joins TRBV3-1 (or the pseudogene TRBV3-2) to TRBJ1-2, with D uncertain. The CDR3 contains 13 residues. V was clipped by 2 bases and J by 8 bases, with 12 bases between them. Per the germline V gene, CDR1 is LGHDT and CDR2 is YNNKEL (reference sequence). The chain's CDR3 is CASSQRTDGGYTF. The CDR3 nucleotides read TGTGCCAGCAGCCAACGGACTGACGGCGGCTACACCTTC.

CDR3 protein: CAWNTQGRRETQYF. The CDR3 region has the DNA TGTGCCTGGAATACCCAGGGGCGCAGGGAGACCCAGTACTTC. The chain has TRBV30 and TRBJ2-5; D might be TRBD1 (6 bases). The CDR3 spans 14 residues. Trimming shortened V by 4 bases and J by 5 bases, and 17 bases separated the two germline ends. Germline loops: CDR1 GTSNPN, CDR2 SVGIG (reference sequence).

The sample holds a few counts of this clone. The V call is TRBV9, the J call TRBJ1-1; D unresolved. This CDR3 comprises 14 residues. The V end lost 4 bases, the J end lost 2 bases, and 12 bases lay between the germline ends. The germline gives CDR1 SGDLS, CDR2 YYNGEE. This CDR3 is CASSPRTLNTEAFF. The CDR3 DNA reads TGTGCCAGCAGCCCGAGGACTCTAAACACTGAAGCTTTCTTT. The entire variable domain, with the rest obtained from reference TRBV9 and TRBJ1-1, is as follows: DSGVTQTPKHLITATGQRVTLRCSPRSGDLSVYWYQQSLDQGLQFLIQYYNGEERAKGNILERFSAQQFPDLHSELNLSSLELGDSALYFCASSPRTLNTEAFFGQGTRLTVV.

The chain recombines TRBV6-5 with TRBJ2-6; D remains unclear. V lost 6 bases and J 12 bases, leaving 12 bases between the germline ends. The CDR3 consists of 12 residues. Germline loops: CDR1 MNHEY, CDR2 SVGAGI. The CDR3: CASSDSISVLTF. CDR3 bases: TGTGCCAGCAGCGATTCTATCTCCGTCCTGACTTTC.

This clone has just a few counts. The chain joins TRBV5-6 to TRBJ2-5, with TRBD2 identical over 16 bases. This CDR3 has 18 residues. V gave up 4 bases and J gave up 5 bases; unmatched junction bases: 11. Germline V gene lookup returns CDR1 SGHDT and CDR2 YYEEEE. The DNA of the CDR3 is TGTGCCAGCAGCAAACCGGGACTAGCGGGAGGGCCGGGGGAGACCCAGTACTTC. This sequence encodes CASSKPGLAGGPGETQYF.

This chain uses TRBV2 with TRBJ1-2, with a possible D match to TRBD1 (5 bases). V lost 6 bases to trimming and J lost 3 bases, with 11 bases between them. The V gene's germline CDR1 is SNHLY and CDR2 FYNNEI. There are 13 residues in the CDR3. Here the CDR3 reads CASRDGGDYGYTF. The DNA for the CDR3 is TGTGCCAGCAGGGACGGGGGGGACTATGGCTACACCTTC.

The chain recombines TRBV5-1 with TRBJ1-1; no clear D gene. Germline V gene lookup returns CDR1 SGHRS and CDR2 YFSETQ. Between the trimmed V and J ends, which lost 2 bases and 3 bases, there was a span of 8 bases. The CDR3 loop spans 13 amino acids. CDR3 DNA sequence: TGCGCCAGCAGCTTTGGGAGGGACACTGAAGCTTTCTTT. Translating gives CASSFGRDTEAFF.